These 32 T cell receptor beta chains came from one sample sequenced in a study of follicular helper T cells after annual influenza vaccination. Profiling relied on immunoSEQ multiplex PCR, and the TCRdb table lists in-frame clones only, not all of them. This table has fewer than 2,000 clones, approximately 84% appearing once. The time point: 2015-2016 season, pre-vaccination. Sample: CXCR5+ CD38- circulating T follicular helper cells from blood, taken on the day of influenza vaccination. The subset was: circulating Tfh, non-naive CD4+CXCR5+PD-1+ (ICOS+CD38+ or ICOS-CD38-). These receptor sequences come from an adult who received the influenza vaccine.

This clone has more than one count but fewer than ten. The V call is TRBV4-3, the J call TRBJ1-6; 7 nucleotides agree with TRBD1. Germline V gives CDR1 LGHNA, CDR2 YSLEER. With 4 bases clipped from V and 7 bases from J, the junction kept 7 bases outside the gene matches. CDR3 length equals 15 residues. The CDR3 bases are TGCGCCAGCAGCCCCAATGCAGGGGGGAATTCACCCCTCCACTTT. Protein: CASSPNAGGNSPLHF.

The gene calls are TRBV27 and TRBJ1-2; 7 bases are shared with TRBD1. J lost 4 bases, V lost 3 bases, and 8 bases had no gene match. Germline CDR1 MNHEY, CDR2 SMNVEV (reference sequence). The length of the CDR3 is 15 residues. The CDR3 sequence: CASSLDGQEAYGYTF. CDR3 DNA: TGTGCCAGCAGTTTGGATGGACAGGAAGCCTATGGCTACACCTTC.

The V and J genes are TRBV6-6 and TRBJ1-1; TRBD1 might be the D (5 bases). CDR3 size: 13 residues. Trimming stripped 6 bases from V and 5 bases from J, with 13 bases between. Germline-derived CDR1 and CDR2 are MNHNY and SVGAGI (reference sequence). This CDR3 reads CASSPRGNTEAFF. Written as DNA, the CDR3 is TGTGCCAGCAGCCCACGGGGGAATACTGAAGCTTTCTTT.

The rearrangement joins TRBV7-2 to TRBJ1-5; D not resolved. The V end lost 5 bases, the J end lost 4 bases, and 9 bases lay between the germline ends. Germline assignment: CDR1 SGHTA and CDR2 FQGNSA. The CDR3 has 13 amino acids. Written as DNA, the CDR3 is TGTGCCAGCAGCCTCCAGTGGAATCAGCCCCAGCATTTT. The encoded protein is CASSLQWNQPQHF.

The V and J genes are TRBV19 and TRBJ2-7; D is unresolved. V was shortened by 5 bases and J by 3 bases, with 5 bases between the two germline ends. The germline V gene has CDR1 LNHDA and CDR2 SQIVND (reference sequence). This CDR3 spans 11 amino acids. CDR3 nucleotides: TGTGCCAGTAGTGCCGGCTACGAGCAGTACGTC. It encodes CASSAGYEQYV.

The chain has TRBV7-8 and TRBJ2-2, with D possibly being TRBD1 (6 bases). Trimming left V 7 bases short and J 0 bases short, with 12 bases between. The CDR3 sequence is 15 residues long. CDR1 SGHVS and CDR2 FQNEAQ come from the germline V gene. This chain's CDR3 is CASTPGHSNTGELFF. The CDR3 coding sequence is TGTGCCAGCACCCCGGGACATTCGAACACCGGGGAGCTGTTTTTT.

The chain recombines TRBV7-2 with TRBJ1-2; TRBD1 is a possible D gene (6 bases). CDR3 length equals 13 residues. Germline values: CDR1 SGHTA, CDR2 FQGNSA. The ends were cut back, 2 bases at V and 7 bases at J, with 11 bases in the middle. For the CDR3, the DNA is TGTGCCAGCAGCTTAAACAGGGTGGGTGGCTACACCTTC. Its translation: CASSLNRVGGYTF.

This clone appeared a single time. The chain carries TRBV9 and TRBJ2-5; D is unresolved. The CDR3 covers 14 residues. Germline CDR1 SGDLS, CDR2 YYNGEE. V dropped 0 bases and J dropped 1 base, with 7 bases sitting between them. CDR3 loop: CASSVGRAQETQYF. The CDR3 DNA reads TGTGCCAGCAGCGTAGGAAGGGCCCAAGAGACCCAGTACTTC.

This chain connects TRBV5-6 to TRBJ2-5, with D hard to call. In germline, CDR1 is SGHDT, CDR2 YYEEEE. CDR3 length: 15 amino acids. V was clipped by 0 bases and J by 3 bases, with 12 bases between them. CDR3 protein: CASSLAPVQKETQYF. CDR3 coding DNA: TGTGCCAGCAGCTTGGCCCCAGTGCAAAAAGAGACCCAGTACTTC.

The rearrangement uses TRBV14 and TRBJ2-7; TRBD2 might be the D (7 bases). The CDR3 covers 12 residues. Germline V gives CDR1 SGHDN, CDR2 FVKESK. Trimming cost V 5 bases and J 8 bases, with 13 bases left between them. CDR3 bases: TGTGCCAGCAGCATGGGGGGGGCTAAGCAGTACGTC. Amino acids: CASSMGGAKQYV.

The rearrangement links TRBV11-3 to TRBJ1-2; 8 positions agree with TRBD1. The CDR3 totals 15 residues. V lost 1 base, J lost 2 bases, and 3 bases stayed unmatched. CDR1 SGHNT and CDR2 YENEEA come from the germline V gene. CDR3 in DNA: TGTGCCAGCAGCTTAGGAGGACAGGGAAACTATGGCTACACCTTC. It codes for CASSLGGQGNYGYTF.

The CDR3 spells CASSLGGDEQFF. In DNA form, the CDR3 reads TGCGCCAGCAGCTTGGGAGGCGATGAGCAGTTCTTC. The chain employs TRBV5-1 and TRBJ2-1; D remains ambiguous. This CDR3 region has 12 residues. V shed 0 bases and J shed 8 bases, with 6 bases lying between them. Germline assignment: CDR1 SGHRS and CDR2 YFSETQ.

V and J are TRBV7-3 and TRBJ2-2; D may match TRBD1 or TRBD2 (5 bases each). The germline V and J ends were trimmed by 0 bases and 13 bases, with 9 bases remaining between them. This CDR3 spans 12 amino acids. The germline CDR1 and CDR2 sequences are SGHTA and FQGTGA. As DNA, the CDR3 is TGTGCCAGCAGCTTAACGGGGACCTCGCTGTTTTTT. It encodes CASSLTGTSLFF.

The chain couples TRBV28 to TRBJ2-1; a weak D match, TRBD2 (6 bases). The V gene lost 10 bases and the J gene lost 2 bases, with 15 bases spanning the gap. The CDR3 is 14 amino acids. Germline V lookup: CDR1 MDHEN, CDR2 SYDVKM. The CDR3 DNA follows: TGTGCCACCCGAACTAGCCGACCCTACAATGAGCAGTTCTTC. Translated: CATRTSRPYNEQFF.

This clone was recorded a few times. The J gene is TRBJ1-5, the V gene TRBV19, with a weak D call TRBD1 (6 bases). The CDR3 spans 14 residues. From germline, CDR1 is LNHDA and CDR2 SQIVND (reference sequence). Trimming pared 2 bases from V and 7 bases from J, leaving 12 bases between. The CDR3 DNA follows: TGTGCCAGTAGTATACAGGGGCGGGTACAGCCCCAGCATTTT. It encodes CASSIQGRVQPQHF.

The chain employs TRBV19 and TRBJ1-4; 9 bases map to TRBD1. The germline CDR1 and CDR2 sequences are LNHDA and SQIVND (reference sequence). The CDR3 contains 14 residues. Unmatched junction bases numbered 9, after V lost 10 bases and J lost 6 bases. CDR3 region: CATGTGRQDEKLFF. For the CDR3, the DNA is TGTGCCACCGGGACAGGGAGGCAGGATGAAAAACTGTTTTTT.

V usage is TRBV5-8 and J usage is TRBJ1-1; 10 bases fit TRBD1. From germline, CDR1 is SGHTS and CDR2 YDEGEE. The junction had 6 bases not matched to a gene; V was cut back by 5 bases and J by 11 bases. The CDR3 contains 12 residues. The CDR3 sequence is CASRRDRGHAFF. Here the CDR3 DNA reads TGTGCCAGCAGAAGAGACAGGGGGCACGCTTTCTTT.

The V gene is TRBV11-2, the J gene TRBJ2-7; D is unresolved. The length of the CDR3 is 14 residues. CDR1 is SGHAT and CDR2 is FQNNGV in the germline V gene. V lost 3 bases and J lost 2, with 11 bases in between. CDR3 loop: CASSLRVSTYEQYV. The CDR3 DNA sequence: TGTGCCAGCAGCTTGCGCGTCTCCACCTACGAGCAGTACGTC.

This chain uses TRBV2 with TRBJ1-3; 7 nucleotides align to TRBD1. The CDR3 covers 17 residues. The trim removed 4 bases at V and 4 bases at J, leaving 13 bases unmatched. Germline V gene lookup returns CDR1 SNHLY and CDR2 FYNNEI. CDR3 DNA: TGTGCCAGCAGTGCCCGGACAGGCAGTAGGACCGGAAACACCATATATTTT. Protein sequence: CASSARTGSRTGNTIYF.

V and J are TRBV5-6 and TRBJ1-3; D unresolved. The CDR3 covers 15 residues. V lost 3 bases and J 1 base, leaving 11 bases between the germline ends. Germline V gives CDR1 SGHDT, CDR2 YYEEEE. The CDR3: CASSSLLGSGNTIYF. The CDR3 DNA sequence: TGTGCCAGCAGCTCACTTCTAGGGTCTGGAAACACCATATATTTT.

V is TRBV7-2 and J is TRBJ2-5; D is uncertain. Trimming shortened V by 3 bases and J by 4 bases, and 9 bases separated the two germline ends. CDR3 length: 13 residues. Looked up from germline, CDR1 is SGHTA and CDR2 is FQGNSA. The CDR3 is CASSFSRGETQYF. In DNA, the CDR3 is TGTGCCAGCAGCTTCTCCAGAGGAGAGACCCAGTACTTC.

This clone was seen a single time. The V gene is TRBV7-9, the J gene TRBJ2-3; 14 bases line up with TRBD2. Germline CDR1 reads SEHNR; CDR2 reads FQNEAQ (reference sequence). The trim removed 5 bases at V and 5 bases at J, leaving 6 bases unmatched. CDR3 size: 16 residues. The CDR3 DNA is TGTGCCAGCAGCCCGACTAGCGGGGGGGCGGGAGATACGCAGTATTTT. It encodes CASSPTSGGAGDTQYF.

Turning to this clone: A read error may produce the germline difference seen at one junction end. J is TRBJ2-5 and V is TRBV7-7, with a possible D match to TRBD1 (6 bases). In germline, CDR1 is SSHAT, CDR2 FNYEAQ (reference sequence). CDR3 length equals 15 residues. The CDR3 coding sequence is TGTGCTAGCAGTCTTAGTCTCTCCAGGGGAGAGACCCAGTACTTC. It codes for CASSLSLSRGETQYF.

The chain joins TRBV5-6 to TRBJ1-1; 10 bases align to TRBD1. Germline V gives CDR1 SGHDT, CDR2 YYEEEE. Trimming removed 4 bases from V and 5 bases from J; junction bases left unmatched: 5. CDR3 size: 14 residues. The CDR3 sequence: CASSLPDRGTEAFF. CDR3 DNA: TGTGCCAGCAGCCTACCGGACAGGGGGACTGAAGCTTTCTTT.

This clone has a single count. This chain links TRBV7-2 with TRBJ1-1; 7 bases are a match to TRBD1. Germline values: CDR1 SGHTA, CDR2 FQGNSA. The length of the CDR3 is 13 residues. The junction had 4 bases not matched to a gene; V was cut back by 2 bases and J by 7 bases. The CDR3 loop reads CASSLTRDSEAFF. The CDR3 nucleotides are TGTGCCAGCAGCTTAACCCGGGACAGTGAAGCTTTCTTT.

The chain joins TRBV5-1 to TRBJ1-1; 8 positions match TRBD1. The CDR3 sequence is 17 residues long. Trimming took 4 bases from V and 2 from J; bases not matched to a gene: 13. From germline, CDR1 is SGHRS and CDR2 YFSETQ. The CDR3 nucleotides are TGCGCCAGCAGCCCCCGGAACAGGGGGAACGGTAACACTGAAGCTTTCTTT. This codes for CASSPRNRGNGNTEAFF.

This clone has a handful of counts. The chain joins TRBV7-9 to TRBJ1-6; 7 nucleotides line up with TRBD1. V lost 3 bases to trimming and J lost 6 bases; unmatched junction nucleotides: 2. CDR1 is SEHNR, CDR2 FQNEAQ, per germline (reference sequence). This CDR3 contains 14 residues. The CDR3 spells CASSFTGVNSPLHF. CDR3 nucleotides: TGTGCCAGCAGCTTTACAGGGGTTAATTCACCCCTCCACTTT.

This chain links TRBV6-7 with TRBJ2-1; TRBD1 matches 8 bases. TRBV6-7 carries the ORF label, with uncertain function. The CDR3 length is 14 residues. V dropped 4 bases and J dropped 5; count of bases not matched to a gene: 4. The CDR3 DNA reads as TGTGCCAGCAGTTCGGACAGGGTAGACAATGAGCAGTTCTTC. Protein sequence: CASSSDRVDNEQFF.

This sequence joins TRBV7-9 and TRBJ1-1, with 8 bases fitting TRBD1. With 5 bases clipped from V and 1 base from J, the junction kept 9 bases outside the gene matches. The CDR3 is 16 residues long. Germline CDR1 and CDR2: SEHNR and FQNEAQ (reference sequence). DNA of the CDR3: TGTGCCAGCAGCCCAAGACAGGGGAGGAGGAACACTGAAGCTTTCTTT. Translated, it gives CASSPRQGRRNTEAFF.

This chain connects TRBV7-9 to TRBJ1-2; D uncertain. This CDR3 is built from 13 residues. Germline-derived CDR1 and CDR2 are SEHNR and FQNEAQ (reference sequence). Trimming took off 1 base at V and 4 bases at J, with 7 bases between the two ends. DNA of the CDR3: TGTGCCAGCAGCTTAGAGGCTGTCTATGGCTACACCTTC. Translation: CASSLEAVYGYTF.

Here the CDR3 DNA reads TGTGCCAGCAGTTACCAGAACACTGAAGCTTTCTTT. Translating gives CASSYQNTEAFF. The chain joins TRBV6-6 to TRBJ1-1; D gene uncertain. Germline V lookup: CDR1 MNHNY, CDR2 SVGAGI (reference sequence). The CDR3 length is 12 residues. V shed 2 bases and J shed 1 base, with 2 bases lying between them.

This chain connects TRBV18 to TRBJ2-1; D possibly corresponds to TRBD2 (7 bases). Per the germline V gene, CDR1 is KGHSH and CDR2 is LQKENI. The CDR3 covers 14 residues. The V gene lost 4 bases and the J gene lost 6 bases, with 13 bases spanning the gap. The CDR3 loop is CASSRRGAGNEQFF. CDR3 coding DNA: TGTGCCAGCTCACGACGGGGGGCCGGCAATGAGCAGTTCTTC. Full variable domain (outside the CDR3, taken from reference TRBV18 and TRBJ2-1): NAGVMQNPRHLVRRRGQEARLRCSPMKGHSHVYWYRQLPEEGLKFMVYLQKENIIDESGMPKERFSAEFPKEGPSILRIQQVVRGDSAAYFCASSRRGAGNEQFFGPGTRLTVL.